This T cell receptor (beta chain) derives from a study of cytomegalovirus exposure and HLA in healthy donors (dated by TCRdb to the late 2010s). With regard to the full study: In an earlier analysis of roughly 500 of the donors, 250 to 300 Gb of sequence data and approximately 100 million unique TCR beta sequences from about 179 million T cells were reported. About five DR-DQ haplotypes were handled as single units for association and clustering because linkage in the cohort was strong. An early release that covered about 600 HLA-typed donors contained approximately 290 gigabases of sequencing data and tens of millions of unique TCR sequences. The genetic ancestry cluster associated with self-reported Caucasian donors included roughly four fifths of the 350 to 500 genotyped donors. A later analysis re-analyzed previously published TCR beta repertoires from 650 to 800 donors and added high-resolution HLA genotyping to study TCR occurrence patterns. To predict cytomegalovirus infection status, the study brought together high-throughput TCR immunosequencing, statistical association of individual TCRs with disease status, and machine learning. Rather than drawing on any new phenotypic data, the later analysis identified candidate immune exposures from TCR beta sequences and the way those sequences occurred across donors. Class I and class II HLA loci were covered by the typing at four-digit resolution. The T cell repertoires of 666 subjects were profiled by immunosequencing and related to cytomegalovirus serostatus. The study aimed to test whether signatures of past pathogen exposure could be identified by cataloging public T cell receptors. Donor age, sex, ethnicity and CMV serostatus were collected together with the repertoire data. A later genetic analysis used genome-wide SNP genotypes for about 55% of the 666 donors, treating that subset as a discovery cohort. An earlier analysis of 587 of the donors used high-throughput TCR beta sequencing to judge whether each TCR beta V gene segment behaved as functional or pseudogenic. Every discovery cohort repertoire had been produced on one sequencing platform. The number of typed donors differed by locus: about 629-640 for A, B, C, DRB1 and DQB1; roughly 510 for DQA1; around 580 for DPA1; and about 450 for DPB1. Besides the first cohort of roughly 640 subjects, a separate validation cohort made up of over 100 different subjects was used. Across around 400 genotyped donors of the cohort, an average of about 240,000 unique TCR beta nucleotide sequences per donor were sequenced, and roughly a sixth of those sequences were non-productive. General findings and caveats noted by the study authors: Cytomegalovirus status was reported to be diagnosed by the classifier with high specificity and sensitivity in both the original and validation cohorts. In a later analysis, HLA-associated TCR beta chains were found to be more clonally expanded and to have lower generation probabilities than equally common non-associated chains. According to a later analysis, parvovirus B19, influenza, CMV and Epstein-Barr virus appeared linked to several top co-occurrence clusters. In vitro tests confirmed that a few of the cytomegalovirus-associated TCR beta chains recognize cytomegalovirus antigens. An association between a missense DCLRE1C variant and V-gene and J-gene trimming of TCR beta chains was found in a later genetic analysis and replicated in an independent cohort. A later analysis associated about 17,000 TCR beta sequences with specific HLA alleles at a false discovery rate of 0.05. The only immune exposure information available for the cohort was CMV serostatus. Some IMGT-functional V segments, including TRBV6-2 and TRBV6-3, could not be distinguished by the 87-base-pair reads and were therefore excluded. Because HLA typing was unavailable for some donors at each locus, only the typed subset was used in association tests. In an earlier analysis of fewer than 700 of the donors, most TCR beta V segments appeared in productive rearrangements about 90% or about 30% of the time, broadly matching IMGT annotations. The study listed 150 to 200 TCR beta chains as associated with cytomegalovirus. In a later analysis, the rate of TCR association differed among HLA loci, with DRB1 alleles having the most associated TCRs and HLA-C alleles having the fewest. Correlated functional status among segregating V segments might reflect linkage disequilibrium, but an unknown experimental factor could not be ruled out. Compared with the approximately 720-donor mean, donors in an Asian-associated ancestry cluster had fewer N-insertions in productive TCRs, according to a later genetic analysis. A cluster of highly shared sequence variants was judged likely to be a technical artifact of the sequencing pipeline. The authors suggested that the approach could potentially be extended to other disease states and immunological phenotypes. In this cohort, only TCR beta chains were sequenced, and detectable features were limited by the absence of alpha or paired-chain data. When HLA alleles, especially DR and DQ, strongly co-occurred, TCR associations were difficult to assign to individual alleles. A further reported finding was that TCR beta sequences accurately predicted the HLA-A and HLA-B alleles for most subjects in the first cohort. While some public TCRs were present in many individuals, most TCR sequences turned up only very rarely across donors. In a later analysis, most CMV-associated TCR beta chains were found to appear HLA-restricted, with HLA associations seemingly driven largely by CMV exposure. Roughly uniform sequencing depth across donors was assumed in presence/absence analyses, although this assumption may not hold. About 17 rarely observed V segments, including chromosome 9 orphons, were excluded from the earlier analysis of about 600 of the donors because counts were too low.

In the germline V gene (reference sequence), CDR1 corresponds to SGHNT and CDR2 to YYREEE. V loses 0 bases of germline sequence and J loses 8 bases, and the interval between the two ends is 11 bases. Taken from cysteine to phenylalanine, the CDR3 has 13 residues. This entry keeps only the CDR3 DNA: 39 bases, framed from base 1. The cohort comprised around 690 healthy bone marrow donors. Cohort members were all nominally healthy when sampled, although unrecorded immune exposures were likely present. The donor tested CMV seropositive, placing the donor among the roughly 300 seropositive members of the cohort. A peripheral blood sample was provided by each donor, and peripheral blood mononuclear cells were used for TCR beta sequencing. Genomic DNA was extracted from the blood cell samples with the Qiagen DNeasy Blood Extraction Kit. Notes on this clone: There is no known antigen for this receptor. Base qualities were left out, and no much larger clone turns up one base away.

The library came from the immunoSEQ multiplex PCR assay. A mixture of 60 forward primers for TCR Vbeta segments and 13 reverse primers for TCR Jbeta segments was used in the multiplex PCR. Amplification of the CDR3 region of rearranged TCR beta genes was performed with a multiplex PCR assay on genomic DNA. Amplified TCR beta libraries were sequenced as 87-base-pair reads on the Illumina HiSeq System. The paper's data handling went like this. In a later analysis, 80 million or so unique TCR beta chains were counted across the approximately 640 repertoires, and roughly 9.9 million of these chains were shared by at least two donors. Raw reads were error-corrected and collapsed into unique sequences by a nearest-neighbor algorithm in which closely related sequences were merged to remove PCR and sequencing errors. V, D and J gene segments were assigned by aligning CDR3 sequences to IMGT reference sequences. For a sequence to be retained, a match of at least six nucleotides to both a V gene segment and a J gene segment was required. Rearrangements were called productive when the CDR3 lacked stop codons and stayed in frame with V and J; all others were non-productive. Following IMGT convention, CDR3 was defined as the stretch from the second conserved V-encoded cysteine up to the conserved J-encoded phenylalanine. Sequences without an unambiguous match to a single V gene segment were excluded from the earlier analysis of about 600 of the donors. In an earlier analysis of approximately 550 of the donors, V segments were called functional above 56.7% productive rearrangements and were called segregating when the between-donor standard deviation exceeded 5%. A statistical classification framework was developed to diagnose cytomegalovirus status using the catalog of TCR beta chain sequences. A later analysis assigned V and J genes by comparing TCR nucleotide sequences with IMGT/GENE-DB human TR gene sequences. The TCRdist pipeline was used in a later analysis to assign CDR3 sequences and most-parsimonious VDJ recombination scenarios. In a later analysis, each TCR beta chain was defined by its CDR3 amino acid sequence together with its V-gene family, and reads lacking a unique V-gene family were excluded. As a way to deal with suspected cross-contamination and a sequencing artifact, a later analysis dropped 640 or so nucleotide sequences that were highly shared and had low generation probability. A later analysis calculated a clonal expansion index for each public chain from normalized within-repertoire ranks of inferred template counts. A later analysis computed generation probabilities with a VDJ recombination model fitted to out-of-frame rearrangements, and checked the results against IGoR. In a later analysis, hypergeometric tests were used to score TCR-TCR, TCR-HLA and TCR-CMV co-occurrence, with a repertoire-size bias correction applied to TCR pairs. False discovery rates were estimated in a later analysis by permuting HLA or CMV assignments 20 times. A later analysis grouped co-occurring TCRs with DBSCAN, adding TCRdist sequence similarity when clustering within HLA-allele-positive subsets. For co-occurrence clustering, repertoires with fewer than 30,000 or more than 120,000 public chains were excluded, along with a handful of repertoires with anomalous nucleotide sharing. What TCRdb holds here is the immuneACCESS table cut down to in-frame rearrangements. Part of the clones is not present; checked against another copy, under half of the missing clones reflect an unresolved V gene, and the others are unexplained. V, J and clone size were drawn from that table, and D and trimming were deduced from the DNA. Within this sample are 110,000 or so clones, with 70% to 80% of them counted one time only. Jointly, the top ten make up about 12% of the sample.

This chain is built from TRBV5-4 and TRBJ1-1; the D gene is perhaps TRBD1, from 6 matching bases. The sequenced sample was PBMCs. This TCR came from a woman in her 40s in good health and CMV-seropositive. The nucleotide sequence reads as follows: TGTGCCAGCAGCTTGGGGGGGCCAGGAGAAGCTTTCTTT. This yields the protein CASSLGGPGEAFF.